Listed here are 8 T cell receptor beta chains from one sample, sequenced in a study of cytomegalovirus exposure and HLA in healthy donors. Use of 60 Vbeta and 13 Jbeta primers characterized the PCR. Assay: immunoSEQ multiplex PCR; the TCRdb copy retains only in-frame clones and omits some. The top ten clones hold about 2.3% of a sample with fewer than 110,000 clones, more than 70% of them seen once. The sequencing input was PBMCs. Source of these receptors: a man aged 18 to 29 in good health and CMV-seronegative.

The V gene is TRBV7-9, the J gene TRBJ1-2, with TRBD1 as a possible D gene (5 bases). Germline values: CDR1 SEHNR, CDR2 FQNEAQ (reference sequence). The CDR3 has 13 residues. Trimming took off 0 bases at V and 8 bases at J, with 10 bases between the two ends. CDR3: CASSLAGARGYTF. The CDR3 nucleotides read TGTGCCAGCAGCTTAGCAGGGGCGCGGGGCTACACCTTC.

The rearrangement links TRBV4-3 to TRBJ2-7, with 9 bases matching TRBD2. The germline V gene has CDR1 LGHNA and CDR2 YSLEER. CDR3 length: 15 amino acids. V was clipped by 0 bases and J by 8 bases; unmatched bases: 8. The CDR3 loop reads CASSQEGLAGSQQYF. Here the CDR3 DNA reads TGCGCCAGCAGCCAAGAGGGGCTAGCGGGGTCTCAGCAGTACTTC.

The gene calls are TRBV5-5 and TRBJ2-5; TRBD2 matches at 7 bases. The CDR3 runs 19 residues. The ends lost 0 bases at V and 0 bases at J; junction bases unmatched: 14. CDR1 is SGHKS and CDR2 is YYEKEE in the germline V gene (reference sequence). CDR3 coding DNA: TGTGCCAGCAGCTTGGCCGGTCGGTTGCTAGCGGATAACCAAGAGACCCAGTACTTC. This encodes CASSLAGRLLADNQETQYF.

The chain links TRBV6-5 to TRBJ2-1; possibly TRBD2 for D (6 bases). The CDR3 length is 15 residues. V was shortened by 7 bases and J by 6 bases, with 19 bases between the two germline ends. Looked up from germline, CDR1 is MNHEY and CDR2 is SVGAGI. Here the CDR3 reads CASTPGRWGSNEQFF. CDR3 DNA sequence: TGTGCCAGCACCCCGGGGAGGTGGGGGTCCAATGAGCAGTTCTTC.

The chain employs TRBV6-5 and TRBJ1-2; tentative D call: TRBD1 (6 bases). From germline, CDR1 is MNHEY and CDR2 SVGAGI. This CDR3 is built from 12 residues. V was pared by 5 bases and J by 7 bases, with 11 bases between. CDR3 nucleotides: TGTGCCAGCAGTACCGGACAGATTGGCTACACCTTC. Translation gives CASSTGQIGYTF.

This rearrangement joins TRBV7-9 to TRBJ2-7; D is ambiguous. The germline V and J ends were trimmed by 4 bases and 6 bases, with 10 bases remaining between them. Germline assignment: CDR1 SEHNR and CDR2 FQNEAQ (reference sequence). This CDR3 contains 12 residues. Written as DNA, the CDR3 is TGTGCCAGCAGCTCCCCAAGCATCGAGCAGTACTTC. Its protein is CASSSPSIEQYF.

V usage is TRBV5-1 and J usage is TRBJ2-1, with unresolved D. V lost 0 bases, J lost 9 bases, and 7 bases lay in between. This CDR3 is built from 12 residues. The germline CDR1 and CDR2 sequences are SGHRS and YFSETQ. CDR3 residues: CASSLEAIEQFF. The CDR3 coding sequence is TGCGCCAGCAGCTTGGAAGCGATTGAGCAGTTCTTC.

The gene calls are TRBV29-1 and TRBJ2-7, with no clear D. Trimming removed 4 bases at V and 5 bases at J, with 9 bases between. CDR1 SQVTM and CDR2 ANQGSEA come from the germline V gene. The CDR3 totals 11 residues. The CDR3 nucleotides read TGCAGCGTTGGAGAGGAGAACGAGCAGTACTTC. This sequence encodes CSVGEENEQYF.